Shown below are 12 T cell receptor beta chains from a single sample sequenced in a study of early T cells in non-severe SARS-CoV-2 infection. From the 5' RACE reads, TCRdb called clonotypes with MiXCR, one entry per CDR3 protein. The data show 50,000 to 65,000 distinct CDR3 sequences, with about 11% seen just once and nearly 3% held by the top ten. This material consisted of whole blood, taken at baseline. The origin of the receptors is an adult who was a healthcare worker with PCR-confirmed SARS-CoV-2 infection or an uninfected control (not recorded which).

V usage is TRBV6-5 and J usage is TRBJ1-3; D is undetermined. CDR3 length: 16 residues. CDR1 MNHEY and CDR2 SVGAGI come from the germline V gene. The V end was cut by 2 bases, the J end by 0 bases, with 11 bases between. This chain's CDR3 is CASSYTPGSSGNTIYF. The CDR3 DNA reads as TGTGCCAGCAGTTACACCCCCGGGAGCTCTGGAAACACCATATATTTT.

This clonotype was observed many times. The chain employs TRBV20-1 and TRBJ2-5, with no clear D. This CDR3 contains 13 residues. The V gene's germline CDR1 is DFQATT and CDR2 SNEGSKA (reference sequence). The V end was cut by 0 bases, the J end by 1 base, with 6 bases between. Here the CDR3 DNA reads TGCAGTGCTAGAGATCTGGGCCAAGAGACCCAGTACTTC. It codes for CSARDLGQETQYF.

The chain couples TRBV15 to TRBJ2-5, with D tentatively TRBD1 or TRBD2 (5 bases each). V was pared by 2 bases and J by 2 bases, with 21 bases between. Germline loops: CDR1 LNHNV, CDR2 YYDKDF (reference sequence). The CDR3 has 18 amino acids. The CDR3 sequence is CATSRPPRGPGRQETQYF. The CDR3 DNA reads as TGTGCCACCAGCAGACCTCCCCGGGGCCCAGGACGACAAGAGACCCAGTACTTC.

This clonotype is deemed medium-sized (0.01 to 0.1%). The V and J genes are TRBV11-2 and TRBJ2-3, with 10 bases aligning to TRBD1. The germline V gene has CDR1 SGHAT and CDR2 FQNNGV. V gave up 0 bases and J gave up 6 bases; unmatched junction bases: 6. The CDR3 extends over 16 amino acids. CDR3 amino acids: CASSLDIGTGADTQYF. CDR3 bases: TGTGCCAGCAGCTTAGATATCGGGACAGGGGCCGATACGCAGTATTTT.

The sample holds a few counts of this clonotype. The chain couples TRBV11-2 to TRBJ2-3; D perhaps matches TRBD1 (6 bases). In germline, CDR1 is SGHAT, CDR2 FQNNGV. Deletions cut 6 bases from V and 2 bases from J, with 21 bases between. This CDR3 spans 17 amino acids. CDR3 coding DNA: TGTGCCAGCAGACTCATGCCGGGACAACCGCTCACAGATACGCAGTATTTT. This gives the protein CASRLMPGQPLTDTQYF. Complete variable domain (other parts from reference TRBV11-2 and TRBJ2-3): EAGVAQSPRYKIIEKRQSVAFWCNPISGHATLYWYQQILGQGPKLLIQFQNNGVVDDSQLPKDRFSAERLKGVDSTLKIQPAKLEDSAVYLCASRLMPGQPLTDTQYFGPGTRLTVL.

This clonotype has more than one count but fewer than ten. The chain joins TRBV12-3 or TRBV12-4 to TRBJ2-3; 9 nucleotides align to TRBD2. The J segment lost 4 bases and the V segment lost 2 bases, leaving 10 bases of the junction unmatched. This CDR3 has 17 residues. In DNA form, the CDR3 reads TGTGCCAGCAGTTTAAGGGCGCGGGGGGGAATGGCAGATACGCAGTATTTT. It translates to CASSLRARGGMADTQYF.

This clonotype occurred many times. The chain employs TRBV7-8 and TRBJ2-4; no clear D. V lost 5 bases to trimming and J lost 3 bases, with 14 bases between them. Per the germline V gene, CDR1 is SGHVS and CDR2 is FQNEAQ. CDR3 length equals 15 residues. CDR3 nucleotide sequence: TGTGCCAGCAGCGCCCTAAAGGGCCTCAAAAACATTCAGTACTTC. This encodes CASSALKGLKNIQYF.

This clonotype occurred a few times. The chain employs TRBV10-2 and TRBJ1-6; no definite D call. V was cut by 2 bases and J by 6 bases, with 8 bases left in between. The CDR3 sequence is 14 residues long. Germline CDR1 and CDR2: WSHSY and SAAADI. The DNA of the CDR3 is TGCGCCAGCAGTGAGAGGCAGACTAATTCACCCCTCCACTTT. Translating gives CASSERQTNSPLHF.

The rearrangement uses TRBV3-1 and TRBJ2-7; D unresolved. V was cut by 0 bases and J by 3 bases, with 9 bases left in between. CDR3 size: 14 residues. The germline gives CDR1 LGHDT, CDR2 YNNKEL (reference sequence). CDR3 bases: TGTGCCAGCAGCCAAGAAGGCCGTTACTACGAGCAGTACTTC. It specifies CASSQEGRYYEQYF.

The J gene is TRBJ2-3, the V gene TRBV20-1; D ambiguous. The CDR3 loop spans 16 amino acids. CDR1 is DFQATT and CDR2 is SNEGSKA in the germline V gene (reference sequence). The V and J ends lost 0 bases and 4 bases respectively, with 17 bases between them. CDR3 region: CSARDPGSHQADTQYF. In DNA form, the CDR3 reads TGCAGTGCTAGAGATCCGGGCTCTCACCAGGCAGATACGCAGTATTTT.

This sequence joins TRBV5-4 and TRBJ2-5; 8 bases fit TRBD2. The germline V gene encodes CDR1 SGHNT and CDR2 YYREEE (reference sequence). This CDR3 region has 15 residues. V trimming: 0 bases; J trimming: 5 bases; junction bases outside the gene matches: 6. CDR3 DNA sequence: TGTGCCAGCAGCTTGGATCGGGGGGGCCTGGAGACCCAGTACTTC. It translates to CASSLDRGGLETQYF.

This clonotype was recorded a few times. This chain uses TRBV6-5 with TRBJ2-1; D unresolved. This CDR3 spans 15 amino acids. V was trimmed by 7 bases and J by 0 bases, leaving 13 bases between them. Germline CDR1 is MNHEY and CDR2 is SVGAGI. This chain's CDR3 is CASMGLARSYNEQFF. The CDR3 nucleotides read TGTGCCAGCATGGGGTTGGCCCGCTCCTACAATGAGCAGTTCTTC.